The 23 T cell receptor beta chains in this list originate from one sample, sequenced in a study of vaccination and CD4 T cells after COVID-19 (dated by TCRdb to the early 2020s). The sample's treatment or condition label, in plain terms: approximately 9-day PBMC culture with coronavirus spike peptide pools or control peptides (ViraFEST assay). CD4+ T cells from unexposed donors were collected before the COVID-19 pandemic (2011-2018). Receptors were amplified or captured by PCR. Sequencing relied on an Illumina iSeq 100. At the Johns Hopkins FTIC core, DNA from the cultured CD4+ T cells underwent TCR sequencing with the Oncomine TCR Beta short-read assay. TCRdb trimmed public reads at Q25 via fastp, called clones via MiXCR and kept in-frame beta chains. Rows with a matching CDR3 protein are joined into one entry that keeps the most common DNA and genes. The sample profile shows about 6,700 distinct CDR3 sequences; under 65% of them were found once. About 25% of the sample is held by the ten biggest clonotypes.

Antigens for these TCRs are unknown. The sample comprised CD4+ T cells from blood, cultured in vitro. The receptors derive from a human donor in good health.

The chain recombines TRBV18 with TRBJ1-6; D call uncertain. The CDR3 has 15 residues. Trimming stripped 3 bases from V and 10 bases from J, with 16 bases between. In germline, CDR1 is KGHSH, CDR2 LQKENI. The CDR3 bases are TGTGCCAGCTCACCCGGACGGCTTGAGGGCTCACCCCTCCACTTT. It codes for CASSPGRLEGSPLHF.

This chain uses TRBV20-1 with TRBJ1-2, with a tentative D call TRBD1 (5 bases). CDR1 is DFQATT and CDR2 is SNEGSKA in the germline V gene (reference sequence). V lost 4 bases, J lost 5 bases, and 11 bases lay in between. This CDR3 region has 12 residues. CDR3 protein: CSANPTVYGYTF. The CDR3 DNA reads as TGCAGTGCTAACCCGACAGTATATGGCTACACCTTC.

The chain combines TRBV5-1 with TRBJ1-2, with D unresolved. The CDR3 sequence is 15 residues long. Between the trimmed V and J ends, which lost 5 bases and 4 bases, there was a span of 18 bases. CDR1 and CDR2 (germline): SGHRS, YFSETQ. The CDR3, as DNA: TGCGCCAGCAGTGCGGGCCGGATGAGTTTCTATGGCTACACCTTC. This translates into CASSAGRMSFYGYTF. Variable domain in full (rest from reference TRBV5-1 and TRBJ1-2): KAGVTQTPRYLIKTRGQQVTLSCSPISGHRSVSWYQQTPGQGLQFLFEYFSETQRNKGNFPGRFSGRQFSNSRSEMNVSTLELGDSALYLCASSAGRMSFYGYTFGSGTRLTVV.

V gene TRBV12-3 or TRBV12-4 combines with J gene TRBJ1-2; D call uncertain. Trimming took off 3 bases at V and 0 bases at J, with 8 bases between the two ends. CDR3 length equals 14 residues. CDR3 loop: CASSFGRSNYGYTF. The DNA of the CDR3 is TGTGCCAGCAGTTTCGGACGGTCTAACTATGGCTACACCTTC.

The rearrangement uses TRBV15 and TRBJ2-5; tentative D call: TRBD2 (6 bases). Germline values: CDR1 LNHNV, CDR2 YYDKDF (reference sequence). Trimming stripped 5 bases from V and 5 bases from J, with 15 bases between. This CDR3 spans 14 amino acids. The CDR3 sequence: CATSAGLTWETQYF. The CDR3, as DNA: TGTGCCACCAGCGCGGGACTTACGTGGGAGACCCAGTACTTC.

The CDR3: CASNPSLGQNTEAFF. The CDR3 DNA is TGTGCCAGTAATCCCTCCCTAGGGCAGAACACTGAAGCTTTCTTT. The V gene is TRBV19, the J gene TRBJ1-1, with D unclear. The CDR3 runs to 15 residues. Germline values: CDR1 LNHDA, CDR2 SQIVND (reference sequence). The V gene lost 7 bases and the J gene lost 1 base, with 16 bases spanning the gap.

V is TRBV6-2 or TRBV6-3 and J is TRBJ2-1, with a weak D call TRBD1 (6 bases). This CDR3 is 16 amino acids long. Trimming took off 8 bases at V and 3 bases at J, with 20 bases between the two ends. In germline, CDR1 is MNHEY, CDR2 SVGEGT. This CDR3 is CASAKGTPEHYNEQFF. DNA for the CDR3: TGTGCCAGCGCCAAAGGGACACCTGAACACTACAATGAGCAGTTCTTC.

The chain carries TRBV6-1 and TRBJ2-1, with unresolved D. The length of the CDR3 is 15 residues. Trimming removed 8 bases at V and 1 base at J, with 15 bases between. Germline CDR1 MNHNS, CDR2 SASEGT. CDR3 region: CASAFGSVSYNEQFF. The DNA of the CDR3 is TGTGCCAGCGCCTTCGGGTCGGTGTCCTACAATGAGCAGTTCTTC.

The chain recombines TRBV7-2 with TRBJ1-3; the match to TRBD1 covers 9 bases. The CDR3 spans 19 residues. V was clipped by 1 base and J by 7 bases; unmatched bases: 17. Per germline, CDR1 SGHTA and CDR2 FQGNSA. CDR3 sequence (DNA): TGTGCCAGCAGCTTAGACGTGGGGACAGGGAGGCTGTATGGGAACACCATATATTTT. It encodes CASSLDVGTGRLYGNTIYF.

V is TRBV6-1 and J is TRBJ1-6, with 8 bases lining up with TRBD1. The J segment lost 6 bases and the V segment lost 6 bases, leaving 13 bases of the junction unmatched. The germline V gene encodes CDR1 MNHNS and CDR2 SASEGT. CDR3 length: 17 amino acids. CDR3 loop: CASSEDRAAFSNSPLHF. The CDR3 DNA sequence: TGTGCCAGCAGCGAGGACAGGGCAGCGTTTTCTAATTCACCCCTCCACTTT.

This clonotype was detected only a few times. This CDR3 reads CASSPGQGRMNTEAFF. As DNA, the CDR3 is TGTGCCAGCAGTCCGGGACAGGGCCGCATGAACACTGAAGCTTTCTTT. This rearrangement joins TRBV27 to TRBJ1-1; 9 nucleotides agree with TRBD1. CDR3 length: 16 residues. Germline CDR1 reads MNHEY; CDR2 reads SMNVEV (reference sequence). Losses at the gene ends were 5 bases for V and 0 bases for J; bases not matched to a gene: 7.

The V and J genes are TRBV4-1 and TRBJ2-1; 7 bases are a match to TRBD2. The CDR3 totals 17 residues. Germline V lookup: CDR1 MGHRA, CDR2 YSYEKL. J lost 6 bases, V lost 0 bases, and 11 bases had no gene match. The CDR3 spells CASSQEWASGEFNEQFF. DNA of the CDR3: TGCGCCAGCAGCCAAGAATGGGCTAGCGGAGAGTTCAATGAGCAGTTCTTC.

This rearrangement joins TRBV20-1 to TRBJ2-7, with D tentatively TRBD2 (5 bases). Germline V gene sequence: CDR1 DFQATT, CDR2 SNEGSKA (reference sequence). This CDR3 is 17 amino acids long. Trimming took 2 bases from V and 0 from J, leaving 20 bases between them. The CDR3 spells CSARSASGRRSSYEQYF. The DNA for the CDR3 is TGCAGTGCTAGATCCGCCTCTGGGCGGAGGAGCTCCTACGAGCAGTACTTC.

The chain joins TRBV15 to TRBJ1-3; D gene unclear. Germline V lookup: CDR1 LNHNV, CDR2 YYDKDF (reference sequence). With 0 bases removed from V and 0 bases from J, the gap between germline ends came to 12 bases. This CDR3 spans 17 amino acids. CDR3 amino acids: CATSRDQSLLSGNTIYF. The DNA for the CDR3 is TGTGCCACCAGCAGAGATCAGAGCCTGCTCTCTGGAAACACCATATATTTT.

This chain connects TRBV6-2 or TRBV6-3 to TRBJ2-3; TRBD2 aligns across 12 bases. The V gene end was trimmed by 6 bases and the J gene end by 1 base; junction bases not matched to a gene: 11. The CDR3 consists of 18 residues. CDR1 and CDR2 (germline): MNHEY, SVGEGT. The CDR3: CASSRRLAGVGGTDTQYF. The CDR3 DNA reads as TGTGCCAGCAGCCGTAGACTAGCGGGGGTTGGGGGCACAGATACGCAGTATTTT.

CDR3 in amino acids: CASSTTSGGYQETQYF. The CDR3 DNA sequence: TGTGCCAGCAGTACCACTAGCGGGGGGTACCAAGAGACCCAGTACTTC. V and J are TRBV6-2 or TRBV6-3 and TRBJ2-5; 12 bases align to TRBD2. The CDR3 is made up of 16 amino acids. Germline loops: CDR1 MNHEY, CDR2 SVGEGT. Unmatched junction bases numbered 4, after V lost 5 bases and J lost 0 bases.

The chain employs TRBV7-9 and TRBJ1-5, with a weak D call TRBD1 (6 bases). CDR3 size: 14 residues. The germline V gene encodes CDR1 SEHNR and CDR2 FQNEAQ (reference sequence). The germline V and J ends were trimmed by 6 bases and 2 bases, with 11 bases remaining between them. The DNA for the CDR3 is TGTGCCAGCAGTGCACACAGGGGCAATCAGCCCCAGCATTTT. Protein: CASSAHRGNQPQHF.

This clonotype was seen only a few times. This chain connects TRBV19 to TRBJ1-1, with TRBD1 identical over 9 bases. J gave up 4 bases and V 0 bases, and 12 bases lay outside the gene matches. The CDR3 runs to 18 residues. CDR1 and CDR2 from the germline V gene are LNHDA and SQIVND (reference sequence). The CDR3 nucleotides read TGTGCCAGTAGTATAGACCGTCCGGGACAGGGTGGGGGCACTGAAGCTTTCTTT. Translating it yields CASSIDRPGQGGGTEAFF.

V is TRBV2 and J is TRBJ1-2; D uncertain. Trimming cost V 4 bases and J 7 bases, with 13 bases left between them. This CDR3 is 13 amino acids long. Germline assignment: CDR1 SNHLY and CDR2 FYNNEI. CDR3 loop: CASSADRVRGYTF. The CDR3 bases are TGTGCCAGCAGTGCAGATAGGGTGCGTGGCTACACCTTC. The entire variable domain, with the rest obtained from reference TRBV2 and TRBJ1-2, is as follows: EPEVTQTPSHQVTQMGQEVILRCVPISNHLYFYWYRQILGQKVEFLVSFYNNEISEKSEIFDDQFSVERPDGSNFTLKIRSTKLEDSAMYFCASSADRVRGYTFGSGTRLTVV.

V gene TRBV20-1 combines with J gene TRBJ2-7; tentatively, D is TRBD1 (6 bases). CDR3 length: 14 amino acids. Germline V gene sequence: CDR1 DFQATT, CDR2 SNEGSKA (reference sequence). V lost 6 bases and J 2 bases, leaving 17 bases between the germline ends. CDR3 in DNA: TGCAGTGCAACGCGACAGGCTCTCCCCTACGAGCAGTACTTC. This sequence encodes CSATRQALPYEQYF.

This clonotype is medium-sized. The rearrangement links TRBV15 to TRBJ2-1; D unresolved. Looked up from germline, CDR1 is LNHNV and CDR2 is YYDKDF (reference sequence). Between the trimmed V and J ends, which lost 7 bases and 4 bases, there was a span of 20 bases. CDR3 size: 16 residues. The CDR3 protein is CATTQRTIHRYNEQFF. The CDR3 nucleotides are TGTGCCACCACCCAGAGAACTATTCACCGATACAATGAGCAGTTCTTC.

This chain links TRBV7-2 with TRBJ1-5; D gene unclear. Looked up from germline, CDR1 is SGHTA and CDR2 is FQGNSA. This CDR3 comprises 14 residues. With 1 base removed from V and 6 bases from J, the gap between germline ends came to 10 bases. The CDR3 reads CASSLDGEPQPQHF. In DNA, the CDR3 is TGTGCCAGCAGCTTAGATGGAGAGCCTCAGCCCCAGCATTTT.

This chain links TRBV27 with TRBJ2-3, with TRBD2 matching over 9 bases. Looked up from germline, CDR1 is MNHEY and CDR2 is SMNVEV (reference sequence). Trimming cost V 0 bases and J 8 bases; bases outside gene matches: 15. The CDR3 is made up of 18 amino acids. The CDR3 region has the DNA TGTGCCAGCAGTTTATCCAGCCTGGGGGCGGGGGGGCCGGTTACGCAGTATTTT. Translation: CASSLSSLGAGGPVTQYF.